These T cell receptor beta chains were read from a single sample in a study of T cell responses to AZD1222 COVID-19 vaccine. TCRdb's copy holds only in-frame clones and misses some; the assay was immunoSEQ multiplex PCR. The sample includes tens of thousands of clones, under 90% of them seen just once. The sample in question was peripheral blood, obtained 28 days after the second AZD1222 dose. All receptors come from an adult who received the AZD1222 COVID-19 vaccine. Each CDR3 is given with its conserved first and last residue. A D gene is named only where the DNA matches it firmly. A row's size may be missing; if present it is once, few, many or a size class.

V	J	D	size	CDR3	DNA
TRBV3-1/TRBV3-2	TRBJ1-5	.	.	CASSPISTNQPQHF	TGTGCCAGCAGCCCTATATCTACAAATCAGCCCCAGCATTTT
TRBV9	TRBJ2-1	.	.	CASSVATTGVKQFF	TGTGCCAGCAGCGTAGCGACGACCGGAGTGAAGCAGTTCTTC
TRBV5-1	TRBJ2-7	TRBD1	once	CASSFTGDPYEQYF	TGCGCCAGCAGTTTCACAGGGGACCCCTACGAGCAGTACTTC
TRBV5-1	TRBJ2-7	TRBD1	.	CASSPGQGVYEQYF	TGCGCCAGCAGCCCGGGACAGGGGGTCTACGAGCAGTACTTC
TRBV25-1	TRBJ1-5	.	.	CASRQGGSNQPQHF	TGTGCCAGCAGACAGGGAGGTAGCAATCAGCCCCAGCATTTT
TRBV5-1	TRBJ2-2	.	few	CASSSNIVGELFF	TGCGCCAGCAGCTCAAACATCGTCGGGGAGCTGTTTTTT
TRBV28	TRBJ1-5	.	.	CASEQGGSNQPQHF	TGTGCCAGCGAACAGGGAGGTAGCAATCAGCCCCAGCATTTT
TRBV5-6	TRBJ2-1	.	.	CASSLLGMRNEQFF	TGTGCCAGCAGCTTGTTGGGGATGAGGAATGAGCAGTTCTTC
TRBV6-2/TRBV6-3	TRBJ2-5	.	.	CASSPLQETQYF	TGTGCCAGCAGTCCACTCCAAGAGACCCAGTACTTC
TRBV28	TRBJ1-2	TRBD1	.	CASSAGQAYGYTF	TGTGCCAGCAGTGCCGGACAGGCCTATGGCTACACCTTC
TRBV9	TRBJ1-1	.	.	CASSVDRGMNTEAFF	TGTGCCAGCAGCGTAGATCGGGGTATGAACACTGAAGCTTTCTTT
TRBV7-9	TRBJ2-1	.	.	CASSFGAGGEQFF	TGTGCCAGCAGCTTCGGGGCGGGCGGGGAGCAGTTCTTC
TRBV5-1	TRBJ1-4	.	.	CASSLGGTNEKLFF	TGCGCCAGCAGCTTGGGCGGAACTAATGAAAAACTGTTTTTT
TRBV6-5	TRBJ1-2	.	.	CASVPRRANYGYTF	TGTGCCAGCGTACCCAGACGAGCTAACTATGGCTACACCTTC
TRBV18	TRBJ2-2	TRBD1	.	CASSPTGQGYTGELFF	TGTGCCAGCTCACCCACAGGACAGGGGTACACCGGGGAGCTGTTTTTT
TRBV5-5	TRBJ1-3	.	.	CASSLVERNTIYF	TGTGCCAGCAGCTTGGTGGAGAGAAACACCATATATTTT